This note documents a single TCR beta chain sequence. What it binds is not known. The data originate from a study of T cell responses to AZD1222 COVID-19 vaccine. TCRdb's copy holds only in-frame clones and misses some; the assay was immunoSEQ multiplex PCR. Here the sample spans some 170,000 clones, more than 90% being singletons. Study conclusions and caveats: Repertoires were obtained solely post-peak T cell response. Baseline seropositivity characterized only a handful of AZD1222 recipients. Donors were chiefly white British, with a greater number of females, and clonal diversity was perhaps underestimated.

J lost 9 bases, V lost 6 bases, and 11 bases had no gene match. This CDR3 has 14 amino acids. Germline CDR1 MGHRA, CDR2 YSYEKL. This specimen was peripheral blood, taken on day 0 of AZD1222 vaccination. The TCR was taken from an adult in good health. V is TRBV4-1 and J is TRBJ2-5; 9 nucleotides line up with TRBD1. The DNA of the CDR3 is TGCGCCAGCAGTCCGACAGGGGGGACTGGGGCCCAGTACTTC. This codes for CASSPTGGTGAQYF.